This T cell receptor (beta chain) was recovered during a study of PD-1 blockade in classical Hodgkin lymphoma. The germline V gene encodes CDR1 KGHSH and CDR2 LQKENI. Trimming took 6 bases from V and 1 from J; bases not matched to a gene: 1. The CDR3 covers 13 residues. Assay used: immunoSEQ multiplex PCR; TCRdb lists only in-frame clones, some missing. The sample lists about 15,000 clones, around 90% occurring once. Time point defined: newly diagnosed, previously untreated cHL patient sample. Newly diagnosed classical Hodgkin lymphoma PBMCs, still untreated, provided the comparison samples. Findings of the study overall: Differences between repertoires have undefined causes, possibly disease activity or prior therapy. Newly diagnosed patients had baseline TCR diversity that was reportedly lower than that of healthy donors.

Comments on this clone: Antigen specificity is unknown.

This chain uses TRBV18 with TRBJ1-1; the match to TRBD1 covers 8 bases. This clonotype was obtained from a human donor with classical Hodgkin lymphoma. Input material: peripheral blood mononuclear cells (PBMCs). CDR3 coding DNA: TGTGCCAGCTCCAGGGGGCAGAACACTGAAGCTTTCTTT. Its protein is CASSRGQNTEAFF.